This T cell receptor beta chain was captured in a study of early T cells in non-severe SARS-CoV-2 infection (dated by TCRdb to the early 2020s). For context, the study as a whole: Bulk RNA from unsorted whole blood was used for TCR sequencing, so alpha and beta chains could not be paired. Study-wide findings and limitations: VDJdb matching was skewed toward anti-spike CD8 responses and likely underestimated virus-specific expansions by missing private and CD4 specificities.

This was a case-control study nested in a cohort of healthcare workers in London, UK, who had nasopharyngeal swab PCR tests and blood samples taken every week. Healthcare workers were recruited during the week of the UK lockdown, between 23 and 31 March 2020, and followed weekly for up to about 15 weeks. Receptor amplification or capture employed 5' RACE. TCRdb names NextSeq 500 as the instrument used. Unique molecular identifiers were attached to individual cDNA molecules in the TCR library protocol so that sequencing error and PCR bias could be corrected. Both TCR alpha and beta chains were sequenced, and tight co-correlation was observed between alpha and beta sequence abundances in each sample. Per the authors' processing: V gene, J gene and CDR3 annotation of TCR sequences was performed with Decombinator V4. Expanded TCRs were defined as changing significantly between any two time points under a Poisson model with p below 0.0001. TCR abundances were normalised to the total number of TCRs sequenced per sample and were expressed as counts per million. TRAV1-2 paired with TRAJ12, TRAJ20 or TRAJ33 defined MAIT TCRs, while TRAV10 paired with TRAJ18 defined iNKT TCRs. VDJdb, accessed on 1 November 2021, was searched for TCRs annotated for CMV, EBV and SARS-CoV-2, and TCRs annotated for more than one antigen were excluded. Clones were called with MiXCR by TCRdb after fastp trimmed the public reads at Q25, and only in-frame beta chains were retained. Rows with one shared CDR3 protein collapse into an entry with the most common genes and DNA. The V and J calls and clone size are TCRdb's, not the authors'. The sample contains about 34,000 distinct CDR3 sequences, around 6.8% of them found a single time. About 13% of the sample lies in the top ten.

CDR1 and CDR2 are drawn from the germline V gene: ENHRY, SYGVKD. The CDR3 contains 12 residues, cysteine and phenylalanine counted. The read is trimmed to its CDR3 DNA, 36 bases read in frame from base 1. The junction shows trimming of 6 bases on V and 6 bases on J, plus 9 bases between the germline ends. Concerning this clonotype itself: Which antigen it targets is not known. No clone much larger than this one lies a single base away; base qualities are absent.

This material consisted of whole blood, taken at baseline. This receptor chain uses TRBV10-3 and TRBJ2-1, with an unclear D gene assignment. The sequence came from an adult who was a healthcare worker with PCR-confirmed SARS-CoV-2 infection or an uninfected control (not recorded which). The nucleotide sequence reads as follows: TGTGCCATCAGCGATCTAGGCAATGAGCAGTTCTTC. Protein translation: CAISDLGNEQFF.